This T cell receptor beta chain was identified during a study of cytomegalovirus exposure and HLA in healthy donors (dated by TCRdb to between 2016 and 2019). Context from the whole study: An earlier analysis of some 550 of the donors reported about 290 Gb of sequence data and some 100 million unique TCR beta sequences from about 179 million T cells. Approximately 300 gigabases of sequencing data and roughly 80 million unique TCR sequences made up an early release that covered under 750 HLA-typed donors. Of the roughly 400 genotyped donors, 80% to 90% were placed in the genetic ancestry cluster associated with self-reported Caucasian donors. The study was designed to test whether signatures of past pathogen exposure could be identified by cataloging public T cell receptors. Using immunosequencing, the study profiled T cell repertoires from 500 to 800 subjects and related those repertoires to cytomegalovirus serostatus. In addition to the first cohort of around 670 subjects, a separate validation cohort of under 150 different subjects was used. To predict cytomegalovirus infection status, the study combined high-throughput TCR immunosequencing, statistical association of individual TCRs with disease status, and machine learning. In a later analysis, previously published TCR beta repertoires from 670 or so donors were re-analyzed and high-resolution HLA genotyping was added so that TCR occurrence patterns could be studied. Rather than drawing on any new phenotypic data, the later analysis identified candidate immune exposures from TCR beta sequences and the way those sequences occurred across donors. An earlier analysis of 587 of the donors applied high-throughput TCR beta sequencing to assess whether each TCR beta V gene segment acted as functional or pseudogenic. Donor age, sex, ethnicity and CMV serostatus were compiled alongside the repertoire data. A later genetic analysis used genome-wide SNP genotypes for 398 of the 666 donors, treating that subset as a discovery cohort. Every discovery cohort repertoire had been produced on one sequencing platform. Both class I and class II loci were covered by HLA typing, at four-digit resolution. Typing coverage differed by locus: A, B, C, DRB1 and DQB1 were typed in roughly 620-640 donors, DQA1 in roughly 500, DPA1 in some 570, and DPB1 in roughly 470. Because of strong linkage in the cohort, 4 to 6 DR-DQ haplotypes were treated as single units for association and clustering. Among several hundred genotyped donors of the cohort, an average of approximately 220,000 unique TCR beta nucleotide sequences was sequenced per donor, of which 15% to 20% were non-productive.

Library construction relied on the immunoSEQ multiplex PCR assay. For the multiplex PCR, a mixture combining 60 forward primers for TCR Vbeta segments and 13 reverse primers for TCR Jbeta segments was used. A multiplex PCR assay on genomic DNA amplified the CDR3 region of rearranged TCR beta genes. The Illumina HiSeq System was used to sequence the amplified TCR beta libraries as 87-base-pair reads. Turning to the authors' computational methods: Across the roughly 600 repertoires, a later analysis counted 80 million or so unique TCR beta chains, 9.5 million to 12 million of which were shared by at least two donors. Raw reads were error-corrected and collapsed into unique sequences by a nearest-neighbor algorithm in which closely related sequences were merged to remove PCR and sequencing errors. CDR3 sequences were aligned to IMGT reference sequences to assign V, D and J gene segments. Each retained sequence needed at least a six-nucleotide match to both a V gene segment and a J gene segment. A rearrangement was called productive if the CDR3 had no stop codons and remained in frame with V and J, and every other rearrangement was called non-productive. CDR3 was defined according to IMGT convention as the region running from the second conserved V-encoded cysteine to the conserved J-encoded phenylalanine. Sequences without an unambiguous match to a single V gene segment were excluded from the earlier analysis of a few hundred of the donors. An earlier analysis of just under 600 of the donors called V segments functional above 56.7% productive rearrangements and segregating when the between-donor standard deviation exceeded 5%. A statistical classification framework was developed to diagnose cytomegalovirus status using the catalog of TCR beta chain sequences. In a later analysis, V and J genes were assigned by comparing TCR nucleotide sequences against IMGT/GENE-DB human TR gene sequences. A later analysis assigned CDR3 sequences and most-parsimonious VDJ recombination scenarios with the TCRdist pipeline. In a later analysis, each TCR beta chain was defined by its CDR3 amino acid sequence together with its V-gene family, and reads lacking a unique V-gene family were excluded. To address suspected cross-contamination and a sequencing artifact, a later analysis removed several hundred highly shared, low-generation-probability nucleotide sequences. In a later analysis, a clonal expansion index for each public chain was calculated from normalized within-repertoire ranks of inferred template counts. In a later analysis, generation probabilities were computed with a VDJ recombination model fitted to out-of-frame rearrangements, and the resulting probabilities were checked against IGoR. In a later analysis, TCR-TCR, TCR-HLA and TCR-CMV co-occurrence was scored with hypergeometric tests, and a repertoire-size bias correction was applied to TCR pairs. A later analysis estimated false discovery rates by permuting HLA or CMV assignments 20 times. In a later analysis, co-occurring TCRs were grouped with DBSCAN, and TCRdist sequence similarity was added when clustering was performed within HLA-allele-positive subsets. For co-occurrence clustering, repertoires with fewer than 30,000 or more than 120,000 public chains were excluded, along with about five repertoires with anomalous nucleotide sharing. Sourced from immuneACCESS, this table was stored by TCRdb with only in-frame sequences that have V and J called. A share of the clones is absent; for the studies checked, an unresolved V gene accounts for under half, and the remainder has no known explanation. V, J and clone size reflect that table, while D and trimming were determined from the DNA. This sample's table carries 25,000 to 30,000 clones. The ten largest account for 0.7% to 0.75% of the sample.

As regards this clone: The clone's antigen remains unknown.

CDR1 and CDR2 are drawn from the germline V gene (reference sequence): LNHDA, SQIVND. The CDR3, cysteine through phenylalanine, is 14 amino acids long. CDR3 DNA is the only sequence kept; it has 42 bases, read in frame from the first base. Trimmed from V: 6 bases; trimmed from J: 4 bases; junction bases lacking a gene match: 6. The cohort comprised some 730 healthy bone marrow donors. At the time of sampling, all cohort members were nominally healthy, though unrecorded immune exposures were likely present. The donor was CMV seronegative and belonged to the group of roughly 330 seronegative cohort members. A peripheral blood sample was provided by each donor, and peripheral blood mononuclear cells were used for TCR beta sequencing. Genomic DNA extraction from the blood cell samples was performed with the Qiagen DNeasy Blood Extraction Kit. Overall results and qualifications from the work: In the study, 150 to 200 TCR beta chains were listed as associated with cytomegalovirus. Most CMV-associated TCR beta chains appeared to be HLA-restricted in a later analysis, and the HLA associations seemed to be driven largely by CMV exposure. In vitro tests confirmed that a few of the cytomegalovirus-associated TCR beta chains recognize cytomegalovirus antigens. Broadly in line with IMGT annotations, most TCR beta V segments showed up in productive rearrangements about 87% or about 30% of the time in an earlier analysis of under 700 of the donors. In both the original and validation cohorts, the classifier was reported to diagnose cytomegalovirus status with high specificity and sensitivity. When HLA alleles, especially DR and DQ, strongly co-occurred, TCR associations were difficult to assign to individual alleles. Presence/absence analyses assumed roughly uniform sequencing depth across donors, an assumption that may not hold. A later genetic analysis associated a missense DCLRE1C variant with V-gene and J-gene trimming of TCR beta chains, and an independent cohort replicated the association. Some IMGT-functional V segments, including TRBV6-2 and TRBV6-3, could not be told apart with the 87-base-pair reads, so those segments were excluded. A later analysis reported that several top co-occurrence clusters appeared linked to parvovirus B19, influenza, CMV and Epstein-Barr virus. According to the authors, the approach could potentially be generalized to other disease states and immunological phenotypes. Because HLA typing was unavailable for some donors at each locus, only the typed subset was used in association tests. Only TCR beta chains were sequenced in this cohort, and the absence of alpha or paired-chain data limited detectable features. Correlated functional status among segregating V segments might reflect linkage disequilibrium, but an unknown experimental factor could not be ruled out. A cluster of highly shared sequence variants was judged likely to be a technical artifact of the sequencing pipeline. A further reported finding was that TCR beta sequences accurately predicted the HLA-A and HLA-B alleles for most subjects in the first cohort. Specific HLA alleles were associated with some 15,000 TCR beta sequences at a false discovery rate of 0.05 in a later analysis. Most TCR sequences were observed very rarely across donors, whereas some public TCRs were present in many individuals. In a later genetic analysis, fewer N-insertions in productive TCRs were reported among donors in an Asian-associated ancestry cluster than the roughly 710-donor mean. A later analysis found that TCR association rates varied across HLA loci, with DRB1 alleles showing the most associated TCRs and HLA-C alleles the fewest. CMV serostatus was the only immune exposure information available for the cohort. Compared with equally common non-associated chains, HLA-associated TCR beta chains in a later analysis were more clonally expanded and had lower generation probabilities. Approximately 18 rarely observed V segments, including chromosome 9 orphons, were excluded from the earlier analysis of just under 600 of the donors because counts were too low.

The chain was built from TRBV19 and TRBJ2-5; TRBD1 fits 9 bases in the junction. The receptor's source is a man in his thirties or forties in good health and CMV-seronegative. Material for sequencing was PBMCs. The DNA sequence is TGTGCCAGTAGACACAGGGGGCGGCTAGAGACCCAGTACTTC. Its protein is CASRHRGRLETQYF. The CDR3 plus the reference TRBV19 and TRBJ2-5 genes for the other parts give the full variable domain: DGGITQSPKYLFRKEGQNVTLSCEQNLNHDAMYWYRQDPGQGLRLIYYSQIVNDFQKGDIAEGYSVSREKKESFPLTVTSAQKNPTAFYLCASRHRGRLETQYFGPGTRLLVL.